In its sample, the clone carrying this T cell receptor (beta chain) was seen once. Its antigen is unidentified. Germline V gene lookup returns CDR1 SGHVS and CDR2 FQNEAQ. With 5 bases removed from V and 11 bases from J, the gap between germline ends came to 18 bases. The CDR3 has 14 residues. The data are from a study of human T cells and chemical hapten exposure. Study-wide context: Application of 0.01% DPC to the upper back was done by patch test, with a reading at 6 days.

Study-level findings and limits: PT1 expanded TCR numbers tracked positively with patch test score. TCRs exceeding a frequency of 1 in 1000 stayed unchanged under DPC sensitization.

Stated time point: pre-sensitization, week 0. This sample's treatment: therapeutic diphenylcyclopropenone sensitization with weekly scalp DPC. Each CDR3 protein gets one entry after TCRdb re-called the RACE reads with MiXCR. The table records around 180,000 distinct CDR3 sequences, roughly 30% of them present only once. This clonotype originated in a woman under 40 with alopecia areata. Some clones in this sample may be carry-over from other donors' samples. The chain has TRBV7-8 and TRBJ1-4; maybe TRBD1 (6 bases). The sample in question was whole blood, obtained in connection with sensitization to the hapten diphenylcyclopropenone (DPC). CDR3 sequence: CASSVGTLQGKLFF. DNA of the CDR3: TGTGCCAGCAGCGTAGGGACTCTGCAGGGGAAACTGTTTTTT.